Described below is a single TCR beta chain sequence and its context. No antigen is known for it. Base qualities are missing; no much larger clone stands one base away. Sequences SEHNR (CDR1) and FQNEAQ (CDR2) are obtained from the germline V gene (reference sequence). The CDR3 measures 15 amino acids from cysteine to phenylalanine. CDR3 DNA only is kept here, 45 bases in frame from base 1. V and J are truncated by 4 bases and 0 bases respectively, leaving an intervening sequence of 10 bases. To prepare the library, the immunoSEQ multiplex PCR assay was applied. A mixture of 60 forward primers for TCR Vbeta segments and 13 reverse primers for TCR Jbeta segments was used in the multiplex PCR. The CDR3 region of rearranged TCR beta genes was amplified from genomic DNA by a multiplex PCR assay. Amplified TCR beta libraries were sequenced as 87-base-pair reads on the Illumina HiSeq System. As for how the authors treated the data: A later analysis counted tens of millions of unique TCR beta chains across the 670 or so repertoires, and some 11 million of these chains were shared by at least two donors. Raw reads were error-corrected and collapsed into unique sequences with a nearest-neighbor algorithm that merged closely related sequences to remove PCR and sequencing errors. CDR3 sequences were aligned to IMGT reference sequences to assign V, D and J gene segments. For a sequence to be retained, at least a six-nucleotide match to both a V gene segment and a J gene segment was required. Rearrangements were called productive when the CDR3 lacked stop codons and stayed in frame with V and J; all others were non-productive. CDR3 was defined by IMGT convention, running from the second conserved V-encoded cysteine to the conserved J-encoded phenylalanine. In an earlier analysis of more than 550 of the donors, sequences lacking an unambiguous match to a single V gene segment were excluded. In an earlier analysis of roughly 600 of the donors, a V segment was called functional when productive rearrangements were above 56.7%, and segregating when the standard deviation between donors exceeded 5%. A statistical classification framework was built for diagnosing cytomegalovirus status from the catalog of TCR beta chain sequences. A later analysis assigned V and J genes by comparing TCR nucleotide sequences with IMGT/GENE-DB human TR gene sequences. The TCRdist pipeline was used in a later analysis to assign CDR3 sequences and most-parsimonious VDJ recombination scenarios. In a later analysis, every TCR beta chain was defined by the combination of its CDR3 amino acid sequence and its V-gene family, and reads without a unique V-gene family were dropped. A later analysis removed several hundred highly shared, low-generation-probability nucleotide sequences to deal with suspected cross-contamination and a sequencing artifact. In a later analysis, a clonal expansion index was calculated for each public chain from normalized within-repertoire ranks of inferred template counts. In a later analysis, generation probabilities were computed using a VDJ recombination model fitted to out-of-frame rearrangements, and the results were checked against IGoR. A later analysis scored TCR-TCR, TCR-HLA and TCR-CMV co-occurrence with hypergeometric tests, applying a repertoire-size bias correction to TCR pairs. False discovery rates were estimated in a later analysis by permuting HLA or CMV assignments 20 times. In a later analysis, co-occurring TCRs were grouped with DBSCAN, and TCRdist sequence similarity was added when clustering was performed within HLA-allele-positive subsets. Repertoires with fewer than 30,000 or more than 120,000 public chains, plus five repertoires with anomalous nucleotide sharing, were excluded from co-occurrence clustering. TCRdb took over this immuneACCESS table, retaining in-frame rearrangements with V and J assigned. Such tables are incomplete; in checked studies, under half of the missing clones stem from an unresolved V gene, and the remainder is unexplained. The D gene and trimming were derived from the DNA, and the V and J assignments and clone size from that table. In this sample the table shows around 220,000 clones, roughly four fifths of which occur a single time. Clones ranked in the top ten supply 1.1% to 1.5% of the sample.

The sample belongs to a study of cytomegalovirus exposure and HLA in healthy donors (TCRdb year 2017). Study-level background: An earlier analysis of more than 550 of the donors reported approximately 280 Gb of sequence data and around 100 million unique TCR beta sequences obtained from approximately 180 million T cells. An early release that covered fewer than 750 HLA-typed donors contained approximately 290 gigabases of sequencing data and 85 million to 100 million unique TCR sequences. Of the approximately 400 genotyped donors, 75% to 85% were placed in the genetic ancestry cluster associated with self-reported Caucasian donors. The study was designed to test whether signatures of past pathogen exposure could be identified by cataloging public T cell receptors. The study used immunosequencing to profile the T cell repertoires of around 600 subjects and linked those repertoires to cytomegalovirus serostatus. In addition to the first cohort of 650 to 750 subjects, a separate validation cohort of 120 different subjects was used. To predict cytomegalovirus infection status, the study brought together high-throughput TCR immunosequencing, statistical association of individual TCRs with disease status, and machine learning. A later analysis re-examined previously published TCR beta repertoires from several hundred donors and added high-resolution HLA genotyping to investigate patterns of TCR occurrence. Rather than using new phenotypic data, the later analysis identified candidate immune exposures from TCR beta sequences and from how often those sequences occurred across donors. In an earlier analysis of 587 of the donors, high-throughput TCR beta sequencing was used to judge whether each TCR beta V gene segment behaved as functional or pseudogenic. Donor age, sex, ethnicity and CMV serostatus were collected together with the repertoire data. A later genetic analysis used genome-wide SNP genotypes for about 60% of the 666 donors, treating that subset as a discovery cohort. Every discovery cohort repertoire had been produced on one sequencing platform. Both class I and class II loci were covered by HLA typing, at four-digit resolution. Typing coverage differed by locus: A, B, C, DRB1 and DQB1 were typed in roughly 629-640 donors, DQA1 in 500 to 550, DPA1 in over 600, and DPB1 in just under 490. Because of strong linkage in the cohort, five DR-DQ haplotypes were treated as single units for association and clustering. Among roughly 400 genotyped donors of the cohort, an average of about 240,000 unique TCR beta nucleotide sequences were sequenced per donor, around a sixth of them non-productive. The study at large found these results: In a later analysis, TCR association rates were found to vary across HLA loci, with the most associated TCRs seen for DRB1 alleles and the fewest for HLA-C alleles. A group of highly shared sequence variants was considered likely to be a technical artifact of the sequencing pipeline. Compared with equally common non-associated chains, HLA-associated TCR beta chains in a later analysis were more clonally expanded and had lower generation probabilities. In a later analysis, some 18,000 TCR beta sequences were associated with specific HLA alleles at a false discovery rate of 0.05. Some 15 rarely observed V segments, including chromosome 9 orphons, were excluded from the earlier analysis of about 610 of the donors because counts were too low. A further reported finding was that TCR beta sequences accurately predicted the HLA-A and HLA-B alleles for most subjects in the first cohort. In vitro tests confirmed that three of the cytomegalovirus-associated TCR beta chains recognize cytomegalovirus antigens. Several of the top co-occurrence clusters appeared to be linked to parvovirus B19, influenza, CMV and Epstein-Barr virus, according to a later analysis. It was suggested by the authors that the approach could potentially be generalized to other disease states and immunological phenotypes. Compared with the approximately 700-donor mean, donors in an Asian-associated ancestry cluster had fewer N-insertions in productive TCRs, according to a later genetic analysis. Strong co-occurrence of HLA alleles, especially DR and DQ, made assigning TCR associations to individual alleles difficult. According to a later analysis, most CMV-associated TCR beta chains appeared to be HLA-restricted, and the HLA associations seemed to be driven largely by CMV exposure. Immune exposure information for the cohort was limited to CMV serostatus. Across donors, most TCR sequences were observed very rarely, whereas some public TCRs were present in many individuals. This cohort had only TCR beta chains sequenced, and the lack of alpha or paired-chain data limited which features could be detected. A later genetic analysis associated a missense DCLRE1C variant with V-gene and J-gene trimming of TCR beta chains, and an independent cohort replicated the association. The study listed 164 TCR beta chains as associated with cytomegalovirus. The presence/absence analyses assumed that sequencing depth was roughly uniform across donors, and that assumption may not be true. Because HLA typing was unavailable for some donors at each locus, only the typed subset was used in association tests. Linkage disequilibrium might explain the correlated functional status among segregating V segments, but an unknown experimental factor could not be ruled out. Cytomegalovirus status was reported to be diagnosed by the classifier with high specificity and sensitivity in both the original and validation cohorts. An earlier analysis of 587 of the donors showed that most TCR beta V segments appeared in productive rearrangements either about 87% or about 30% of the time, which broadly matched IMGT annotations. Some IMGT-functional V segments, including TRBV6-2 and TRBV6-3, could not be told apart with the 87-base-pair reads, so those segments were excluded.

The cohort comprised 670 or so healthy bone marrow donors. Cohort members were all nominally healthy when sampled, although unrecorded immune exposures were likely present. The donor was CMV seronegative and was included in the group of around 320 seronegative cohort members. Every donor gave a peripheral blood sample, and the peripheral blood mononuclear cells from that sample were used for TCR beta sequencing. The Qiagen DNeasy Blood Extraction Kit was used to extract genomic DNA from the blood cell samples. The chain is assembled from TRBV7-9 and TRBJ2-1, with no confidently assigned D gene. The TCR was taken from a girl between 5 and 17 years old in good health and CMV-seronegative. Material: PBMCs. The CDR3 here reads CASSSNLNSYNEQFF. The nucleotide sequence reads TGTGCCAGCAGCTCAAATCTAAACTCCTACAATGAGCAGTTCTTC.